This TCR beta chain derives from a study of blood T cell repertoires in COVID-19. Study in general: The samples span acute and convalescent COVID-19 from the United States, Italy and Spain. Sample material is recorded as cDNA or gDNA derived from T cells, B-cell-depleted T cells, or PBMCs.

In the authors' methods: From reference gene primer amplification, estimates of nucleated cell counts were derived. Assay used: immunoSEQ multiplex PCR; TCRdb lists only in-frame clones, some missing. That table furnishes V, J and clone size, whereas the DNA furnished D and trimming. Here the sample spans tens of thousands of clones, about 89% being singletons. The germline gives CDR1 GTSNPN, CDR2 SVGIG (reference sequence). The CDR3 totals 15 residues. J gave up 8 bases and V 3 bases, and 15 bases lay outside the gene matches. The sequenced material came from peripheral blood. The V and J genes are TRBV30 and TRBJ1-1; TRBD1 aligns across 7 bases. The clonotype comes from a man in his 70s with active COVID-19. The CDR3 protein is CAWRRRPGQDDEAFF. The DNA for the CDR3 is TGTGCCTGGAGACGGAGGCCCGGACAGGACGACGAAGCTTTCTTT.